Listed here are 4 T cell receptor beta chains from one sample, sequenced in a study of T cell responses to AZD1222 COVID-19 vaccine. Only in-frame clones appear in the TCRdb table, and some are missing; sequencing was by immunoSEQ multiplex PCR. The table lists roughly 200,000 clones, about 86% of them singletons. The sequences come from peripheral blood, collected on day 0 of AZD1222 vaccination. All receptors derive from an adult in good health.

This chain links TRBV7-2 with TRBJ2-2, with D unresolved. This CDR3 spans 18 amino acids. The V gene's germline CDR1 is SGHTA and CDR2 FQGNSA. V lost 1 base, J lost 3 bases, and 18 bases lay in between. Here the CDR3 DNA reads TGTGCCAGCAGCTTAGTACCGTGGTGGGGTAGTGACACCGGGGAGCTGTTTTTT. It is translated as CASSLVPWWGSDTGELFF.

This clone was observed a single time. The V and J genes are TRBV5-1 and TRBJ2-5; no clear D. V shed 6 bases and J shed 5 bases, with 11 bases lying between them. The germline gives CDR1 SGHRS, CDR2 YFSETQ. The CDR3 is 12 amino acids. The CDR3 spells CASTSDGETQYF. In DNA, the CDR3 is TGCGCCAGCACCTCTGACGGGGAGACCCAGTACTTC. The full variable domain, completed using reference TRBV5-1 and TRBJ2-5, is KAGVTQTPRYLIKTRGQQVTLSCSPISGHRSVSWYQQTPGQGLQFLFEYFSETQRNKGNFPGRFSGRQFSNSRSEMNVSTLELGDSALYLCASTSDGETQYFGPGTRLLVL.

V is TRBV11-1 and J is TRBJ1-4, with TRBD1 identical over 7 bases. Unmatched junction bases numbered 8, after V lost 5 bases and J lost 8 bases. There are 14 residues in the CDR3. Germline V gene data show CDR1 as SGHAT and CDR2 as FQDESV (reference sequence). The CDR3 DNA reads TGTGCCAGCAGCGACCGGGACAGTCCCGAAAAACTGTTTTTT. Translated: CASSDRDSPEKLFF.

The genes are TRBV2 and TRBJ1-2; 10 bases are a match to TRBD1. The V segment lost 6 bases and the J segment 3 bases; nucleotides outside the gene matches: 7. This CDR3 spans 15 amino acids. CDR1 is SNHLY and CDR2 is FYNNEI in the germline V gene. CDR3: CASRTGGIADYGYTF. CDR3 in DNA: TGTGCCAGCAGGACAGGGGGCATAGCGGACTATGGCTACACCTTC.